These 27 T cell receptor beta chains originate from one sample sequenced in a study of blood T cell repertoires in COVID-19. Assay used: immunoSEQ multiplex PCR; TCRdb lists only in-frame clones, some missing. The sample records approximately 100,000 clones, about nine tenths being singletons. Input material: peripheral blood. Receptors were obtained from a man aged 65-85 years with acute or convalescent COVID-19.

The chain joins TRBV6-5 to TRBJ2-7; no clear D gene. The CDR3 runs 15 residues. V shed 6 bases and J shed 2 bases, with 17 bases lying between them. Germline values: CDR1 MNHEY, CDR2 SVGAGI. In DNA form, the CDR3 reads TGTGCCAGCAGACCCAGTATAGCCGAACCCTACGAGCAGTACTTC. Residues: CASRPSIAEPYEQYF.

The rearrangement uses TRBV19 and TRBJ2-5, with D possibly TRBD1 on 6 matching bases. CDR1 is LNHDA and CDR2 is SQIVND in the germline V gene (reference sequence). Between the trimmed V and J ends, which lost 3 bases and 1 base, there was a span of 15 bases. This CDR3 is 16 amino acids long. The DNA for the CDR3 is TGTGCCAGTAGTATCCAGGCAGGGGTGGGCCAAGAGACCCAGTACTTC. Translating gives CASSIQAGVGQETQYF.

V gene TRBV27 combines with J gene TRBJ2-4, with a possible D match to TRBD1 (6 bases). The CDR3 length is 16 residues. The germline CDR1 and CDR2 sequences are MNHEY and SMNVEV (reference sequence). V was trimmed by 4 bases and J by 0 bases, leaving 13 bases between them. The CDR3 DNA is TGTGCCAGCAGTTGCCCCGGGACACTAGCCAAAAACATTCAGTACTTC. Protein sequence: CASSCPGTLAKNIQYF.

The chain employs TRBV18 and TRBJ1-3; 7 positions match TRBD1. The V and J ends lost 10 bases and 8 bases, in that order; junction bases with no gene match: 11. CDR3 length: 13 amino acids. In germline, CDR1 is KGHSH, CDR2 LQKENI. DNA of the CDR3: TGTGCCACCCAAACCGGGACAGAAGACACCATATATTTT. It specifies CATQTGTEDTIYF.

This clone was seen only once. The rearrangement uses TRBV28 and TRBJ1-1, with a weak D call TRBD1 (6 bases). The CDR3 runs to 13 residues. V was shortened by 6 bases and J by 0 bases, with 8 bases between the two germline ends. Germline values: CDR1 MDHEN, CDR2 SYDVKM. CDR3 sequence reads: CASRGTLNTEAFF. The DNA for the CDR3 is TGTGCCAGCAGAGGGACATTGAACACTGAAGCTTTCTTT.

The chain couples TRBV10-1 to TRBJ1-1; 12 bases are a match to TRBD1. CDR1 WNHNN and CDR2 SYGVQD come from the germline V gene (reference sequence). The trim removed 10 bases at V and 4 bases at J, leaving 13 bases unmatched. The CDR3 has 16 residues. The CDR3 DNA follows: TGCGCCACCACCACCGGGACAGGGGGCTTAGCCACTGAAGCTTTCTTT. It yields the protein CATTTGTGGLATEAFF.

The CDR3 is CASSEMGYAGGGHGYTF. The DNA for the CDR3 is TGTGCCAGCAGTGAAATGGGGTATGCTGGAGGGGGCCATGGCTACACCTTC. This chain connects TRBV6-1 to TRBJ1-2; 7 positions match TRBD1. The germline CDR1 and CDR2 sequences are MNHNS and SASEGT. This CDR3 spans 17 amino acids. The J segment lost 6 bases and the V segment lost 2 bases, leaving 15 bases of the junction unmatched.

The chain carries TRBV7-9 and TRBJ2-7; 8 positions agree with TRBD2. V trimming: 5 bases; J trimming: 7 bases; junction bases outside the gene matches: 13. There are 15 residues in the CDR3. The V gene's germline CDR1 is SEHNR and CDR2 FQNEAQ (reference sequence). DNA for the CDR3: TGTGCCAGCAGCCGTCGGGGGGGTCACACAGGGGAGCAGTACTTC. The encoded protein is CASSRRGGHTGEQYF.

The chain couples TRBV6-6 to TRBJ1-2; D remains unclear. CDR1 is MNHNY, CDR2 SVGAGI, per germline (reference sequence). V was pared by 0 bases and J by 7 bases, with 12 bases between. This CDR3 region has 14 residues. CDR3 bases: TGTGCCAGCAGTTACTCTCGTCTCCCCTCTGGCTACACCTTC. Translation: CASSYSRLPSGYTF.

This clone was recorded only once. The junction departs from germline at one end; a sequencing error may be responsible. The chain joins TRBV13 to TRBJ1-5; possibly TRBD1 for D (5 bases). The germline CDR1 and CDR2 sequences are PRHDT and FYEKMQ (reference sequence). The CDR3 has 15 residues. In DNA form, the CDR3 reads TGTGCCAGCAGCCTAGGGACGAGCGGCAATCAGCCCCAGCATTTT. It is translated as CASSLGTSGNQPQHF.

The chain couples TRBV11-3 to TRBJ2-5; D possibly corresponds to TRBD2 (6 bases). V was shortened by 3 bases and J by 5 bases, with 13 bases between the two germline ends. The germline CDR1 and CDR2 sequences are SGHNT and YENEEA. The CDR3 covers 14 residues. The CDR3 region is CASSLRGGTETQYF. In DNA, the CDR3 is TGTGCCAGCAGCTTGCGAGGAGGGACTGAGACCCAGTACTTC.

J is TRBJ1-2 and V is TRBV29-1; 7 nucleotides match TRBD1. Trimming cost V 7 bases and J 1 base; bases outside gene matches: 9. The length of the CDR3 is 14 residues. The germline V gene encodes CDR1 SQVTM and CDR2 ANQGSEA. CDR3 DNA: TGCAGCGCTTCCAGGGACAGTCTTAACTATGGCTACACCTTC. Translated: CSASRDSLNYGYTF. Variable domain in full (rest from reference TRBV29-1 and TRBJ1-2): SAVISQKPSRDICQRGTSLTIQCQVDSQVTMMFWYRQQPGQSLTLIATANQGSEATYESGFVIDKFPISRPNLTFSTLTVSNMSPEDSSIYLCSASRDSLNYGYTFGSGTRLTVV.

The table lists this clone with a few counts. The rearrangement links TRBV5-8 to TRBJ2-1; 7 bases map to TRBD2. The CDR3 extends over 15 amino acids. V shed 2 bases and J 7 bases; nucleotides not matched to a gene: 9. Looked up from germline, CDR1 is SGHTS and CDR2 is YDEGEE. The CDR3 sequence is CASSFASGQGNEQFF. Here the CDR3 DNA reads TGTGCCAGCAGCTTTGCTAGCGGCCAAGGGAATGAGCAGTTCTTC.

The chain combines TRBV9 with TRBJ1-2; a weak D match, TRBD1 (5 bases). The V gene's germline CDR1 is SGDLS and CDR2 YYNGEE. The CDR3 extends over 15 amino acids. Between the trimmed V and J ends, which lost 0 bases and 4 bases, there was a span of 13 bases. The CDR3 DNA reads as TGTGCCAGCAGCGTAGGGCAGGGTTTAGTCTATGGCTACACCTTC. It is translated as CASSVGQGLVYGYTF. Together with reference TRBV9 and TRBJ1-2, the CDR3 gives the full variable domain: DSGVTQTPKHLITATGQRVTLRCSPRSGDLSVYWYQQSLDQGLQFLIQYYNGEERAKGNILERFSAQQFPDLHSELNLSSLELGDSALYFCASSVGQGLVYGYTFGSGTRLTVV.

The V call is TRBV11-3, the J call TRBJ1-4; 9 bases are a match to TRBD1. With V trimmed by 5 bases and J by 3 bases, 4 bases remained unmatched. The CDR3 is 15 residues long. The germline gives CDR1 SGHNT, CDR2 YENEEA. CDR3 residues: CASSPDRGANEKLFF. In DNA form, the CDR3 reads TGTGCCAGCAGCCCCGACAGGGGGGCTAATGAAAAACTGTTTTTT.

The chain has TRBV7-6 and TRBJ2-1, with TRBD2 matching 10 bases. The V segment lost 1 base and the J segment 9 bases; nucleotides outside the gene matches: 6. The CDR3 runs 15 residues. In germline, CDR1 is SGHVS, CDR2 FNYEAQ. DNA of the CDR3: TGTGCCAGCAGCTTAGGAGCGGGAGGGTCGGGTGAGCAGTTCTTC. This encodes CASSLGAGGSGEQFF. Complete variable domain (other parts from reference TRBV7-6 and TRBJ2-1): GAGVSQSPRYKVTKRGQDVALRCDPISGHVSLYWYRQALGQGPEFLTYFNYEAQQDKSGLPNDRFSAERPEGSISTLTIQRTEQRDSAMYRCASSLGAGGSGEQFFGPGTRLTVL.

The gene calls are TRBV12-5 and TRBJ2-3; TRBD2 agrees at 12 bases. This CDR3 region has 16 residues. CDR1 is LGHNT, CDR2 FRNRAP, per germline. V dropped 2 bases and J dropped 4; count of bases not matched to a gene: 4. The CDR3 loop reads CASGLFRLAGADTQYF. The CDR3, as DNA: TGTGCTAGTGGTTTGTTTAGACTAGCGGGGGCAGATACGCAGTATTTT.

CDR3 sequence (DNA): TGTGCCAGCTCACCTAGACAGGGTGAAGCTTTCTTT. This sequence encodes CASSPRQGEAFF. V is TRBV18 and J is TRBJ1-1; TRBD1 matches 7 bases. The CDR3 is 12 residues long. CDR1 and CDR2 (germline): KGHSH, LQKENI. The ends lost 3 bases at V and 7 bases at J; junction bases unmatched: 2.

This chain uses TRBV6-2 or TRBV6-3 with TRBJ2-5, with 14 nucleotides matching TRBD2. CDR3 length: 17 amino acids. With 1 base clipped from V and 4 bases from J, the junction kept 5 bases outside the gene matches. Germline values: CDR1 MNHEY, CDR2 SVGEGT. The CDR3 region has the DNA TGTGCCAGCAGTTACTGGGGACTAGCGGGAGTTAGAGAGACCCAGTACTTC. Its protein product is CASSYWGLAGVRETQYF.

The chain is built from TRBV29-1 and TRBJ1-5; the match to TRBD1 covers 10 bases. CDR3 size: 15 residues. The ends lost 4 bases at V and 4 bases at J; junction bases unmatched: 7. From germline, CDR1 is SQVTM and CDR2 ANQGSEA. CDR3 amino acids: CSVVERGQGNQPQHF. CDR3 nucleotides: TGCAGCGTTGTGGAGCGGGGACAGGGGAATCAGCCCCAGCATTTT.

This chain joins TRBV3-1 (or the pseudogene TRBV3-2) and TRBJ2-6; D gene unclear. Germline CDR1 is LGHDT and CDR2 is YNNKEL (reference sequence). This CDR3 region has 14 residues. The V end was cut by 4 bases, the J end by 1 base, with 5 bases between. CDR3 sequence (DNA): TGTGCCAGCAGCCTCCTGTCTGGGGCCAACGTCCTGACTTTC. Translation: CASSLLSGANVLTF.

The genes are TRBV6-5 and TRBJ1-1; 8 positions agree with TRBD1. The CDR3 is made up of 11 amino acids. Germline assignment: CDR1 MNHEY and CDR2 SVGAGI. Trimming took 2 bases from V and 14 from J; bases not matched to a gene: 4. The CDR3 nucleotides are TGTGCCAGCAGTTACCAGGGACAGGAATTCTTT. Protein sequence: CASSYQGQEFF.

The chain carries TRBV5-5 and TRBJ1-2; D call uncertain. The ends were cut back, 4 bases at V and 4 bases at J, with 5 bases in the middle. CDR3 length: 11 amino acids. The germline V gene encodes CDR1 SGHKS and CDR2 YYEKEE (reference sequence). The CDR3 here is CASSPSYGYTF. The CDR3 DNA reads TGTGCCAGCAGCCCCTCCTATGGCTACACCTTC.

The chain recombines TRBV5-6 with TRBJ2-7, with TRBD2 matching over 8 bases. The V gene's germline CDR1 is SGHDT and CDR2 YYEEEE. CDR3 size: 14 residues. Losses at the gene ends were 4 bases for V and 1 base for J; bases not matched to a gene: 4. The CDR3 sequence: CASSEGLGSYEQYF. DNA for the CDR3: TGTGCCAGCAGCGAGGGACTAGGTTCCTACGAGCAGTACTTC. Full variable domain (rest looked up from reference TRBV5-6 and TRBJ2-7): DAGVTQSPTHLIKTRGQQVTLRCSPKSGHDTVSWYQQALGQGPQFIFQYYEEEERQRGNFPDRFSGHQFPNYSSELNVNALLLGDSALYLCASSEGLGSYEQYFGPGTRLTVT.

This clone was counted a few times. The genes are TRBV7-8 and TRBJ1-1; TRBD1 is a possible D gene (5 bases). The V gene lost 4 bases and the J gene lost 7 bases, with 22 bases spanning the gap. Germline V gene data show CDR1 as SGHVS and CDR2 as FQNEAQ. The CDR3 length is 16 residues. CDR3 nucleotide sequence: TGTGCCAGCAGCTCCCGGAGTGACCAGGGTTCCGATGAAGCTTTCTTT. It yields the protein CASSSRSDQGSDEAFF.

The rearrangement joins TRBV18 to TRBJ1-1; D uncertain. The germline V and J ends were trimmed by 0 bases and 4 bases, with 15 bases remaining between them. Looked up from germline, CDR1 is KGHSH and CDR2 is LQKENI. The CDR3 has 16 residues. CDR3 DNA: TGTGCCAGCTCACCACCGAACGGGGTCCGAGGCACTGAAGCTTTCTTT. It specifies CASSPPNGVRGTEAFF.

The chain links TRBV24-1 to TRBJ2-2; the match to TRBD1 covers 9 bases. J lost 5 bases, V lost 4 bases, and 4 bases had no gene match. The germline gives CDR1 KGHDR, CDR2 SFDVKD. The CDR3 contains 15 residues. CDR3 residues: CATSESGTGTGELFF. The DNA of the CDR3 is TGTGCCACCAGTGAGTCCGGGACAGGGACCGGGGAGCTGTTTTTT.